The 18 T cell receptor beta chains in this list originate from one sample, sequenced in a study of blood T cells in healthy people across ages. A second about 7 to 12 cycle PCR used barcoded and J-beta primers. TCRdb called the 5' RACE reads again in MiXCR, with one record for every CDR3 protein. The sample includes 600,000 or so distinct CDR3 sequences, around 31% seen only once; the top ten take 15% to 18%. Sequencing was done on a sample of blood. The receptors were sampled from a woman aged 80 or over in good health.

The V call is TRBV15, the J call TRBJ2-7, with 11 bases matching TRBD2. Germline lookup yields CDR1 LNHNV and CDR2 YYDKDF (reference sequence). With 1 base clipped from V and 7 bases from J, the junction kept 6 bases outside the gene matches. The CDR3 consists of 15 residues. In DNA, the CDR3 is TGTGCCACCAGCAGAGTAGCGGGAGGGCCGGGTGAGCAGTACTTC. Encoded protein: CATSRVAGGPGEQYF.

This clonotype came up many times. The chain carries TRBV20-1 and TRBJ2-5, with D perhaps TRBD2 (6 bases). This CDR3 is built from 14 residues. The germline V and J ends were trimmed by 3 bases and 2 bases, with 13 bases remaining between them. The germline V gene encodes CDR1 DFQATT and CDR2 SNEGSKA (reference sequence). CDR3 protein: CSASSGGTQETQYF. The CDR3, as DNA: TGCAGTGCTAGTAGTGGGGGGACTCAAGAGACCCAGTACTTC.

This clonotype was observed a few times. The J gene is TRBJ1-6, the V gene TRBV19, with D perhaps TRBD1 (5 bases). The CDR3 has 14 amino acids. V was clipped by 10 bases and J by 14 bases, with 24 bases between them. Germline assignment: CDR1 LNHDA and CDR2 SQIVND (reference sequence). For the CDR3, the DNA is TGTGCCACCGGGATGCAGGGATCAGGCGGTTCCCTCCACTTT. Amino acid sequence: CATGMQGSGGSLHF. The full variable domain, in which reference TRBV19 and TRBJ1-6 provide the parts outside the CDR3, is DGGITQSPKYLFRKEGQNVTLSCEQNLNHDAMYWYRQDPGQGLRLIYYSQIVNDFQKGDIAEGYSVSREKKESFPLTVTSAQKNPTAFYLCATGMQGSGGSLHFGNGTRLTVT.

This clonotype has a handful of counts. The rearrangement links TRBV20-1 to TRBJ2-3, with 11 bases fitting TRBD2. V lost 2 bases, J lost 6 bases, and 4 bases stayed unmatched. The CDR3 loop spans 14 amino acids. Germline V CDR1 and CDR2: DFQATT, SNEGSKA (reference sequence). The DNA of the CDR3 is TGCAGTGCTAGAAATAGCGGGGGGGCGGATACGCAGTATTTT. Residues: CSARNSGGADTQYF.

The J gene is TRBJ1-1, the V gene TRBV30, with D perhaps matching TRBD1 (6 bases). This CDR3 spans 17 amino acids. Germline values: CDR1 GTSNPN, CDR2 SVGIG (reference sequence). The V and J ends lost 1 base and 0 bases respectively, with 18 bases between them. CDR3 bases: TGTGCCTGGAGTGCCGACCCGGGACAAATAATGAACACTGAAGCTTTCTTT. Its protein product is CAWSADPGQIMNTEAFF.

This clonotype was recorded at least ten times. The J gene is TRBJ2-3, the V gene TRBV3-1; TRBD1 or TRBD2 may be the D gene (6 bases each). The germline V and J ends were trimmed by 1 base and 4 bases, with 12 bases remaining between them. Germline V gene lookup returns CDR1 LGHDT and CDR2 YNNKEL (reference sequence). The CDR3 is 15 amino acids. The CDR3 loop reads CASSQVRGRSDTQYF. The DNA of the CDR3 is TGTGCCAGCAGCCAAGTTCGGGGGCGCTCAGATACGCAGTATTTT.

About this clonotype: The junction differs from germline at one of its ends, possibly a read error. This CDR3 is CSVGQGLNRPQHF. The DNA for the CDR3 is TGCAGTGTGGGACAGGGACTCAATCGGCCCCAGCATTTT. The gene calls are TRBV20-1 and TRBJ1-5, with 9 bases aligning to TRBD1. The CDR3 totals 13 residues. The germline V gene has CDR1 DFQATT and CDR2 SNEGSKA (reference sequence).

To note about this clonotype: Being one base from a much bigger clone, this may be a read error. The rearrangement uses TRBV6-2 or TRBV6-3 and TRBJ2-5, with 12 bases that match TRBD2. With 5 bases clipped from V and 11 bases from J, the junction kept 15 bases outside the gene matches. The CDR3 runs 16 residues. CDR1 and CDR2 (germline): MNHEY, SVGEGT. CDR3 DNA sequence: TGTGCCAGCAGTACGCAACTAGCGGGGGGATTGCGTGAGCAGTACTTC. It specifies CASSTQLAGGLREQYF.

The chain is built from TRBV20-1 and TRBJ2-3; D might be TRBD1 or TRBD2, each matching 6 bases. From germline, CDR1 is DFQATT and CDR2 SNEGSKA (reference sequence). The germline V and J ends were trimmed by 6 bases and 6 bases, with 22 bases remaining between them. This CDR3 has 15 residues. CDR3 in DNA: TGCAGTGCCACCCCTTTGGGGGGCCTCCGGGATACGCAGTATTTT. Translation: CSATPLGGLRDTQYF.

This clonotype showed up just a few times. The rearrangement links TRBV6-6 to TRBJ1-4; D is ambiguous. Trimming left V 6 bases short and J 0 bases short, with 17 bases between. The CDR3 has 17 residues. CDR1 and CDR2 from the germline V gene are MNHNY and SVGAGI (reference sequence). This chain's CDR3 is CASSKTWSGSTNEKLFF. As DNA, the CDR3 is TGTGCCAGCAGCAAGACATGGAGTGGCTCAACTAATGAAAAACTGTTTTTT.

In its sample, this clonotype was seen many times. V gene TRBV5-6 combines with J gene TRBJ2-4; a possible D gene is TRBD1 (5 bases). V shed 0 bases and J shed 9 bases, with 16 bases lying between them. CDR1 and CDR2 (germline): SGHDT, YYEEEE. The CDR3 is 15 residues long. CDR3 DNA sequence: TGTGCCAGCAGCTTGGTTGTGGGGCGCGGTACCATTCAGTACTTC. This gives the protein CASSLVVGRGTIQYF.

This clonotype was detected many times. This chain connects TRBV7-9 to TRBJ1-5; possibly TRBD1 for D (6 bases). V was pared by 2 bases and J by 4 bases, with 12 bases between. The CDR3 runs 15 residues. In germline, CDR1 is SEHNR, CDR2 FQNEAQ (reference sequence). CDR3 sequence reads: CASSLTDSRNQPQHF. The CDR3 bases are TGTGCCAGCAGCTTAACGGACAGCAGAAATCAGCCCCAGCATTTT.

This clonotype has just a few counts. The chain has TRBV3-1 and TRBJ2-2; D remains ambiguous. Deletions cut 2 bases from V and 8 bases from J, with 6 bases between. The CDR3 is 12 amino acids. Germline values: CDR1 LGHDT, CDR2 YNNKEL (reference sequence). CDR3 protein: CASSQRPGELFF. For the CDR3, the DNA is TGTGCCAGCAGCCAAAGACCAGGGGAGCTGTTTTTT.

V is TRBV29-1 and J is TRBJ1-2, with TRBD1 matching over 9 bases. The CDR3 covers 14 residues. Germline loops: CDR1 SQVTM, CDR2 ANQGSEA. J gave up 7 bases and V 5 bases, and 11 bases lay outside the gene matches. The CDR3 reads CSVTGGQGPPGYTF. The DNA for the CDR3 is TGCAGCGTTACAGGGGGACAGGGACCTCCTGGCTACACCTTC.

This clonotype was found many times. The chain joins TRBV5-1 to TRBJ2-7, with D uncertain. Trimming stripped 0 bases from V and 0 bases from J, with 10 bases between. CDR3 length: 15 amino acids. Germline CDR1 reads SGHRS; CDR2 reads YFSETQ. The DNA of the CDR3 is TGCGCCAGCAGCTTGGATCCCCGGGTCTCCTACGAGCAGTACTTC. It translates to CASSLDPRVSYEQYF.

This clonotype was seen a few times. This chain connects TRBV20-1 to TRBJ1-2; no firm D call. The CDR3 sequence is 13 residues long. Trimming took 5 bases from V and 4 from J, leaving 14 bases between them. From germline, CDR1 is DFQATT and CDR2 SNEGSKA (reference sequence). This CDR3 is CSALNTVPYGYTF. CDR3 DNA: TGCAGTGCTCTTAATACAGTTCCCTATGGCTACACCTTC.

The chain carries TRBV11-2 and TRBJ1-6; D is possibly TRBD1 (6 bases). V was pared by 2 bases and J by 9 bases, with 14 bases between. Germline CDR1 is SGHAT and CDR2 is FQNNGV. The length of the CDR3 is 15 residues. The CDR3 is CASSLIQGGGSPLHF. As DNA, the CDR3 is TGTGCCAGCAGCTTAATACAGGGTGGGGGTTCACCCCTCCACTTT.

V and J are TRBV2 and TRBJ2-4; 7 nucleotides line up with TRBD2. V dropped 4 bases and J dropped 6; count of bases not matched to a gene: 6. The CDR3 consists of 14 residues. Looked up from germline, CDR1 is SNHLY and CDR2 is FYNNEI. The CDR3 nucleotides read TGTGCCAGCAGTGTGTGGGAGGGATCAAACATTCAGTACTTC. Translating it yields CASSVWEGSNIQYF.